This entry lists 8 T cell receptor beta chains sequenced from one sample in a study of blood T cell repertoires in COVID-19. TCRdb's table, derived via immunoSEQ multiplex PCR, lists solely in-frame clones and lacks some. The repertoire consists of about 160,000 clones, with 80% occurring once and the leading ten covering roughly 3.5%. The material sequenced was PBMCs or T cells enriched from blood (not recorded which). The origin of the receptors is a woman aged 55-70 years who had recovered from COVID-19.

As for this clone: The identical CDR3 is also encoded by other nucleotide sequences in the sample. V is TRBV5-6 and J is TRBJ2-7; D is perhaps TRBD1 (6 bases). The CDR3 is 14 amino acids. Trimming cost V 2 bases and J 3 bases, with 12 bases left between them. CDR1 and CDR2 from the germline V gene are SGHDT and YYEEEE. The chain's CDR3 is CASSLGGDFYEQYF. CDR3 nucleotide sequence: TGTGCCAGCAGCTTAGGGGGAGACTTCTACGAGCAGTACTTC.

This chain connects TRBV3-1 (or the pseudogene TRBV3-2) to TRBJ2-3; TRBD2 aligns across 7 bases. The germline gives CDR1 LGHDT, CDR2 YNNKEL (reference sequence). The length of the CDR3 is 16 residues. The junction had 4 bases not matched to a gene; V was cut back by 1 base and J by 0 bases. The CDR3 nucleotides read TGTGCCAGCAGCCAAGGATCCGGGGGGAGCACAGATACGCAGTATTTT. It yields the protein CASSQGSGGSTDTQYF.

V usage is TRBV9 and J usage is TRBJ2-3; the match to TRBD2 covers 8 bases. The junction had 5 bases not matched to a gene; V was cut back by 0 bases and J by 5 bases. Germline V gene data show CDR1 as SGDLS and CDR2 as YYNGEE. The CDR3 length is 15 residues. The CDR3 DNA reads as TGTGCCAGCAGCGTAGCAACTAGCGGTGTAGATACGCAGTATTTT. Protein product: CASSVATSGVDTQYF.

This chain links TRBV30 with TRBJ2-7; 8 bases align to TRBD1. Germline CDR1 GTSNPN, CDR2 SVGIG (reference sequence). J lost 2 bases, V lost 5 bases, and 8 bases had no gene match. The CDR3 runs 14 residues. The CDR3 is CAWDRQGLTYEQYF. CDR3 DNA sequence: TGTGCCTGGGACAGACAGGGGTTGACCTACGAGCAGTACTTC.

CDR3 sequence reads: CASGMAGNILLRAFF. Written as DNA, the CDR3 is TGTGCTAGTGGTATGGCGGGGAACATTTTATTGAGGGCTTTCTTT. The chain employs TRBV12-5 and TRBJ1-1; D is unclear. This CDR3 has 15 residues. Between the trimmed V and J ends, which lost 5 bases and 11 bases, there was a span of 24 bases. Per the germline V gene, CDR1 is LGHNT and CDR2 is FRNRAP.

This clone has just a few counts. The CDR3 region is CASSLGGQGIRKLFF. In DNA form, the CDR3 reads TGTGCCAGCAGCTTAGGGGGACAGGGGATCCGAAAACTGTTTTTT. The J gene is TRBJ1-4, the V gene TRBV13; 10 bases fit TRBD1. Germline-derived CDR1 and CDR2 are PRHDT and FYEKMQ (reference sequence). The CDR3 runs 15 residues. The trim removed 0 bases at V and 10 bases at J, leaving 5 bases unmatched. Based on the CDR3 plus reference TRBV13 and TRBJ1-4, the full variable domain is AAGVIQSPRHLIKEKRETATLKCYPIPRHDTVYWYQQGPGQDPQFLISFYEKMQSDKGSIPDRFSAQQFSDYHSELNMSSLELGDSALYFCASSLGGQGIRKLFFGSGTQLSVL.

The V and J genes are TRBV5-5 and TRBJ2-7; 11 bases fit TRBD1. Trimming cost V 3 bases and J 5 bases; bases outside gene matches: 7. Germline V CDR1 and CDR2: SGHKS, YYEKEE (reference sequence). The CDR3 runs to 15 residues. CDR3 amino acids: CASSYSGTGGDEQYF. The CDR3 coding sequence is TGTGCCAGCAGCTACTCCGGGACAGGGGGGGACGAGCAGTACTTC.

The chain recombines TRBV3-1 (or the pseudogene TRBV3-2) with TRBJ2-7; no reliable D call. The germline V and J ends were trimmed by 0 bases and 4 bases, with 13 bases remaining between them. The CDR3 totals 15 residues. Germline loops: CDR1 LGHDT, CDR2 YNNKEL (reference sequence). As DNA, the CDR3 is TGTGCCAGCAGCCAAGAGTATCCGTCAGATTACGAGCAGTACTTC. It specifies CASSQEYPSDYEQYF.